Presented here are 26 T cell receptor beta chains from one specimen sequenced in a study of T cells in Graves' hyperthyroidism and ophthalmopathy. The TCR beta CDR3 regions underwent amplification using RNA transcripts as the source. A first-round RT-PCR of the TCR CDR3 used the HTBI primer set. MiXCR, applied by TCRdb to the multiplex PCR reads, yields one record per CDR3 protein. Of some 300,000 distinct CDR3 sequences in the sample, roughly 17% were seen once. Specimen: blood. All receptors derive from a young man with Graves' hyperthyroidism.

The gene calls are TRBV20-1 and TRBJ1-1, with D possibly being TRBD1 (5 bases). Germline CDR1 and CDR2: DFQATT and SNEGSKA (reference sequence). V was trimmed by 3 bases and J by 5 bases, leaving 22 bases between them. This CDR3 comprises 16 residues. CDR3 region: CSARGGGTHSLTEAFF. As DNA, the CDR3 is TGCAGTGCTAGGGGGGGGGGGACCCATAGTCTTACTGAAGCTTTCTTT.

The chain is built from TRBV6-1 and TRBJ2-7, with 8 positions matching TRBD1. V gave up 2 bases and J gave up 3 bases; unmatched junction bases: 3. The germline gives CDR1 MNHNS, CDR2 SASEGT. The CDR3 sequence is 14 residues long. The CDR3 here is CASSEQQGGYEQYF. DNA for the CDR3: TGTGCCAGCAGTGAACAACAGGGGGGCTACGAGCAGTACTTC.

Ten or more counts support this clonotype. The CDR3 DNA reads as TGTGCCAGCAGTTCCCCCGCGGGAGAGGAGGCCTACGAGCAGTACTTC. This codes for CASSSPAGEEAYEQYF. This rearrangement joins TRBV6-1 to TRBJ2-7; 7 nucleotides agree with TRBD2. This CDR3 comprises 16 residues. CDR1 and CDR2 (germline): MNHNS, SASEGT. With 5 bases clipped from V and 2 bases from J, the junction kept 12 bases outside the gene matches.

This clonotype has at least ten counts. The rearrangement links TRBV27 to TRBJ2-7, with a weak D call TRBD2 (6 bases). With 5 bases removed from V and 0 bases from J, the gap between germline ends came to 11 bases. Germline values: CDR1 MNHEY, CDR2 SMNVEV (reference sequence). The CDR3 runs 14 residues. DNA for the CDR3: TGTGCCAGCAGTCGGGAGCCGGACTCCTACGAGCAGTACTTC. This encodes CASSREPDSYEQYF.

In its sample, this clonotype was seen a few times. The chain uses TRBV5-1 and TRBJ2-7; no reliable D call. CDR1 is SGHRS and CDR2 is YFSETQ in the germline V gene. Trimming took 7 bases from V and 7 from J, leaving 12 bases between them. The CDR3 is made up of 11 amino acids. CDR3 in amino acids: CASLGRREQYF. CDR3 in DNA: TGCGCCAGCTTAGGGCGAAGGGAGCAGTACTTC.

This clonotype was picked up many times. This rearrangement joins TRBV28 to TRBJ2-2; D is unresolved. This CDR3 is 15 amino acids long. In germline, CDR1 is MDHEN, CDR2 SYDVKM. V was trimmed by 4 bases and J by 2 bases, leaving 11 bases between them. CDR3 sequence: CASSSPQRNTGELFF. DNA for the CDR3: TGTGCCAGCAGTTCCCCACAAAGAAACACCGGGGAGCTGTTTTTT.

In DNA, the CDR3 is TGTGCCAGCAGCCCCCAGAGCTCCTACAATGAGCAGTTCTTC. Translated, it gives CASSPQSSYNEQFF. This chain joins TRBV7-3 and TRBJ2-1; no clear D gene. Between the trimmed V and J ends, which lost 5 bases and 0 bases, there was a span of 8 bases. This CDR3 has 14 residues. CDR1 and CDR2 (germline): SGHTA, FQGTGA.

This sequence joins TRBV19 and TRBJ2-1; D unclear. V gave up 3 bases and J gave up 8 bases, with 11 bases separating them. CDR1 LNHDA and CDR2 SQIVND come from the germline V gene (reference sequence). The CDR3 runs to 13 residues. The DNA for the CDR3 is TGTGCCAGTAGTATCGCCCCCCGGGATGAGCAGTTCTTC. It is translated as CASSIAPRDEQFF.

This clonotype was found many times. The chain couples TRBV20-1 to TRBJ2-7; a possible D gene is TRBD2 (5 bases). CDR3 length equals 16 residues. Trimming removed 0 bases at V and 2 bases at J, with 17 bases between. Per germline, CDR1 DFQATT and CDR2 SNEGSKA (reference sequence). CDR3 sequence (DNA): TGCAGTGCTAGAGATTCGGGGAATCCGTTAGCCTACGAGCAGTACTTC. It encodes CSARDSGNPLAYEQYF.

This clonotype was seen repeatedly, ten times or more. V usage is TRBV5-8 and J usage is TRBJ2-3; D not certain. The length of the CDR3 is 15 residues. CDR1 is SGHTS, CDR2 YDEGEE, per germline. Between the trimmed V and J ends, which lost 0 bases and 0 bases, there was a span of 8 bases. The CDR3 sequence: CASSLDAQSTDTQYF. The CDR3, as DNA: TGTGCCAGCAGCTTGGACGCCCAAAGCACAGATACGCAGTATTTT.

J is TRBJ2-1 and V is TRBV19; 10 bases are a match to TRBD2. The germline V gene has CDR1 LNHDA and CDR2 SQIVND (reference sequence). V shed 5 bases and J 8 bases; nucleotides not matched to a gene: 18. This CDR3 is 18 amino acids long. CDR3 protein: CASSFSLSGGAVWYEQFF. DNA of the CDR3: TGTGCCAGTAGTTTCTCCCTCAGCGGGGGGGCCGTGTGGTATGAGCAGTTCTTC. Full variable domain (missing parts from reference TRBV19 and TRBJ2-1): DGGITQSPKYLFRKEGQNVTLSCEQNLNHDAMYWYRQDPGQGLRLIYYSQIVNDFQKGDIAEGYSVSREKKESFPLTVTSAQKNPTAFYLCASSFSLSGGAVWYEQFFGPGTRLTVL.

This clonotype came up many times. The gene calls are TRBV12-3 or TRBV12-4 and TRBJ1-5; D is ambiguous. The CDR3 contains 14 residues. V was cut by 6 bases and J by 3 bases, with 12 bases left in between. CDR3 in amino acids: CASSNNGVNQPQHF. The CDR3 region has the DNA TGTGCCAGCAGCAATAACGGGGTCAATCAGCCCCAGCATTTT.

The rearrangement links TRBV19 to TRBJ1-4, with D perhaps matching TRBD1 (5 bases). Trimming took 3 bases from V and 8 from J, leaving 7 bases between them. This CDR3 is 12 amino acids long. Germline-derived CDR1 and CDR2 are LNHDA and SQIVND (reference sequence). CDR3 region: CASSIRDEKLFF. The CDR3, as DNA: TGTGCCAGTAGTATCAGGGACGAAAAACTGTTTTTT.

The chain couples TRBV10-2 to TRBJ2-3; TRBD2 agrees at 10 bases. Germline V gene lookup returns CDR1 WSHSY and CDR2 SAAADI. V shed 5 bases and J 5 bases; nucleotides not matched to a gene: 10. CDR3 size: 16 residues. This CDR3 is CASSTGTSETQDTQYF. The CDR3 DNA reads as TGCGCCAGCAGTACCGGGACTAGCGAGACACAAGATACGCAGTATTTT.

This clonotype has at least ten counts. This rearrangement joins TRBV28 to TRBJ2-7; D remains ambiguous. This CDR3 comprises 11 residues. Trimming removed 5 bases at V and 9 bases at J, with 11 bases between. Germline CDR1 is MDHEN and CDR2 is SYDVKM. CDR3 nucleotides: TGTGCCAGCAGTCCGTCTTGGGCGCAGTACTTC. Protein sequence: CASSPSWAQYF.

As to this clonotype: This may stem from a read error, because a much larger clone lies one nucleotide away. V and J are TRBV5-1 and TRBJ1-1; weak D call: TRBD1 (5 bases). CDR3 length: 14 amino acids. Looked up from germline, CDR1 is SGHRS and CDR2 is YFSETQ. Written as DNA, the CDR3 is TGCGCCAGCAGGGAAACCGGGGGTACCTTTGAAGGTTTCTTT. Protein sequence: CASRETGGTFEGFF.

CDR3 nucleotide sequence: TGTGCCAGCAGCCAAACCAGGCACAACACTGAAGCTTTCTTT. This encodes CASSQTRHNTEAFF. The chain uses TRBV7-3 and TRBJ1-1; D unresolved. The CDR3 runs 14 residues. Germline V gives CDR1 SGHTA, CDR2 FQGTGA. Deletions cut 5 bases from V and 2 bases from J, with 12 bases between. Combining the CDR3 with reference TRBV7-3 and TRBJ1-1 gives the whole variable domain GAGVSQTPSNKVTEKGKYVELRCDPISGHTALYWYRQSLGQGPEFLIYFQGTGAADDSGLPNDRFFAVRPEGSVSTLKIQRTERGDSAVYLCASSQTRHNTEAFFGQGTRLTVV.

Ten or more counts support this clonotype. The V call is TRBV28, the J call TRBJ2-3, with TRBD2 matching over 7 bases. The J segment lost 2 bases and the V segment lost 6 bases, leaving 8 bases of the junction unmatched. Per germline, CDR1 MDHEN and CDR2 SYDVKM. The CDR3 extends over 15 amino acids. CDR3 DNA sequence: TGTGCCAGCAGGATTAGCGGGCCAAACACAGATACGCAGTATTTT. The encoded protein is CASRISGPNTDTQYF.

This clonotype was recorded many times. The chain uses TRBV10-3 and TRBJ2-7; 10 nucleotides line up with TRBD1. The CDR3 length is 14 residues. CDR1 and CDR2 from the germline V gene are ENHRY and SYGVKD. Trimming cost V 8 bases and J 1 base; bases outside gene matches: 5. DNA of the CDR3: TGTGCCATCCGTGGACAGGGGGTTTCCTACGAGCAGTACTTC. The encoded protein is CAIRGQGVSYEQYF.

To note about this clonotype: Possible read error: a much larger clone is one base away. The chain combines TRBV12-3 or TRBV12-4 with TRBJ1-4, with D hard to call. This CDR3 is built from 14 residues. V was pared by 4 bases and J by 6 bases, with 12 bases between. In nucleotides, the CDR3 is TGTGCCAGCAGTTGGCTTCAGCCTGATGAAAAACTGTTTTTT. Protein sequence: CASSWLQPDEKLFF.

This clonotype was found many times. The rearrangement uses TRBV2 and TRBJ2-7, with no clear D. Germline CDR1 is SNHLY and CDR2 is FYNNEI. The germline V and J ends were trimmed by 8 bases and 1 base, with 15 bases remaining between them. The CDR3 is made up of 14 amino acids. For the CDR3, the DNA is TGTGCCAGCTATAGCACCAACCTTTCCTACGAGCAGTACTTC. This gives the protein CASYSTNLSYEQYF.

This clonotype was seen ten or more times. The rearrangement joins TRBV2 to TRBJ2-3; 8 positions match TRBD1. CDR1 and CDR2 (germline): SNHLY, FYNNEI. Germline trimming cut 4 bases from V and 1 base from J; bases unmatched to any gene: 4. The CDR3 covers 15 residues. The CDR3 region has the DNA TGTGCCAGCAGTGCATGGACAGGGCGCACAGATACGCAGTATTTT. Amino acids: CASSAWTGRTDTQYF.

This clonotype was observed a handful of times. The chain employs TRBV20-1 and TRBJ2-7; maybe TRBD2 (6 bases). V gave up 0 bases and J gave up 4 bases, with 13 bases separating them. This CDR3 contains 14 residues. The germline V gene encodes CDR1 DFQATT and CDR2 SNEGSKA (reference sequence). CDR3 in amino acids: CSAREEGGGYEQYF. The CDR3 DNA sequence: TGCAGTGCTAGAGAGGAGGGTGGGGGATACGAGCAGTACTTC.

The CDR3 is CASSQDLRLAGANEQFF. CDR3 sequence (DNA): TGCGCCAGCAGCCAAGACCTTAGACTAGCGGGAGCCAATGAGCAGTTCTTC. The chain is built from TRBV4-1 and TRBJ2-1; 12 bases agree with TRBD2. Germline CDR1 and CDR2: MGHRA and YSYEKL. The length of the CDR3 is 17 residues. J was trimmed by 6 bases and V by 0 bases; bases with no gene match: 6.

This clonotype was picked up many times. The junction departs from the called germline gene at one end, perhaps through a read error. The CDR3 protein is CANSGTRYGYTF. CDR3 nucleotide sequence: TGTGCCAACAGTGGTACTCGCTATGGCTACACCTTC. The V and J genes are TRBV2 and TRBJ1-2; no firm D call. The germline CDR1 and CDR2 sequences are SNHLY and FYNNEI. This CDR3 has 12 amino acids.

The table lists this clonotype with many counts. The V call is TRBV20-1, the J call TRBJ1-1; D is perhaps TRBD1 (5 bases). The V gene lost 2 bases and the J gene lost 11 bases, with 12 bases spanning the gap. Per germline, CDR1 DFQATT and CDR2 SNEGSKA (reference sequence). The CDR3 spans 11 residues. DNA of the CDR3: TGCAGTGCTAGAACCGGGACCTCGGCTTTCTTT. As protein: CSARTGTSAFF.